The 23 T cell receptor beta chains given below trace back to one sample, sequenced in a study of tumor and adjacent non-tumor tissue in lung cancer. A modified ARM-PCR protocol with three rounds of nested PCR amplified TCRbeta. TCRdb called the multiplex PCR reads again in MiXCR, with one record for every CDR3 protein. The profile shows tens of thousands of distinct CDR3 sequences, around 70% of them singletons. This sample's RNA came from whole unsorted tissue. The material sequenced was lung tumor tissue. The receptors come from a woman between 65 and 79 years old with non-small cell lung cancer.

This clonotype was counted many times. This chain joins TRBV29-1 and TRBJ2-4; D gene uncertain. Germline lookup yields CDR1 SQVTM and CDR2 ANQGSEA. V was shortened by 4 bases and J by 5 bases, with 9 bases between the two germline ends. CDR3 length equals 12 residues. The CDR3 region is CSVGGAQNIQYF. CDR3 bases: TGCAGCGTTGGAGGCGCTCAAAACATTCAGTACTTC. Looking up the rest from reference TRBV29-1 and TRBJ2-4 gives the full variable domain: SAVISQKPSRDICQRGTSLTIQCQVDSQVTMMFWYRQQPGQSLTLIATANQGSEATYESGFVIDKFPISRPNLTFSTLTVSNMSPEDSSIYLCSVGGAQNIQYFGAGTRLSVL.

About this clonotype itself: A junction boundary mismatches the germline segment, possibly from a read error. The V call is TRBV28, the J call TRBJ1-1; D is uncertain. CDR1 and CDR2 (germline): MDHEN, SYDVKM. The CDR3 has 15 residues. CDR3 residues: CASSINPPMNTGAFF. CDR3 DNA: TGTGCCAGCAGTATAAACCCTCCAATGAACACTGGAGCTTTCTTT. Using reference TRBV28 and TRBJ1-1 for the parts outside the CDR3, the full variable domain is DVKVTQSSRYLVKRTGEKVFLECVQDMDHENMFWYRQDPGLGLRLIYFSYDVKMKEKGDIPEGYSVSREKKERFSLILESASTNQTSMYLCASSINPPMNTGAFFGQGTRLTVV.

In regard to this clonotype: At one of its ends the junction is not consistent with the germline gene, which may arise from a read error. The CDR3 DNA is TGTGCCAGCTCACCAGCCGGGACAGGGGGCTATAGCTACACCTTC. It translates to CASSPAGTGGYSYTF. J is TRBJ1-2 and V is TRBV18; TRBD1 matches at 12 bases. The CDR3 length is 15 residues. Germline V gene data show CDR1 as KGHSH and CDR2 as LQKENI.

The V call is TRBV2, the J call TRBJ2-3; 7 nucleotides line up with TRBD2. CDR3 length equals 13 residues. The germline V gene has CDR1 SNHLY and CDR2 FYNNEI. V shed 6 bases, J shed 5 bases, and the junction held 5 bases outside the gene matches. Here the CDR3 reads CASRWLAEDTQYF. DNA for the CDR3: TGTGCCAGCAGATGGCTAGCGGAAGATACGCAGTATTTT.

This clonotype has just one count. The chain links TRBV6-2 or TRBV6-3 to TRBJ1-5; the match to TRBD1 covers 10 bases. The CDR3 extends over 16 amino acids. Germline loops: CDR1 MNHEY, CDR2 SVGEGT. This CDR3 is CGRSYAGTGDHQPQHF. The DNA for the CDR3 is TGTGGCAGAAGTTACGCCGGGACAGGGGACCATCAGCCCCAGCATTTT.

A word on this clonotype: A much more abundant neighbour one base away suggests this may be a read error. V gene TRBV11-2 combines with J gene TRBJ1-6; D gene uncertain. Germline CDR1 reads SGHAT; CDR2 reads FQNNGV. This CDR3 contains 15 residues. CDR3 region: CASSDLGSYTSPLHF. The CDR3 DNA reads TGTGCCAGCAGCGATCTAGGCTCCTATACTTCACCCCTCCACTTT.

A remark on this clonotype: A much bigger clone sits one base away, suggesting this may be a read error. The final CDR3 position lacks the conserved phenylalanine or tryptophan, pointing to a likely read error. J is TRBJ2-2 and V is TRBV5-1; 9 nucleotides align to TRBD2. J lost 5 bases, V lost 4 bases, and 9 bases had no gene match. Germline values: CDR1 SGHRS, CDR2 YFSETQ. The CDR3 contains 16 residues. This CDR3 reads CASSPSGSGSTGELFI. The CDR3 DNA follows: TGCGCCAGCAGCCCCAGTGGTAGCGGGAGTACCGGGGAGCTGTTTATT.

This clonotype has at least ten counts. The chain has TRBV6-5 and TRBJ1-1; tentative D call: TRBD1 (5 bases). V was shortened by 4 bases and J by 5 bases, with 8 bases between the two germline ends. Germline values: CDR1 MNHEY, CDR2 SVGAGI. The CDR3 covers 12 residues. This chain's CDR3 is CASSFGGTEAFF. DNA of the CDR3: TGTGCCAGCAGTTTTGGGGGGACTGAAGCTTTCTTT.

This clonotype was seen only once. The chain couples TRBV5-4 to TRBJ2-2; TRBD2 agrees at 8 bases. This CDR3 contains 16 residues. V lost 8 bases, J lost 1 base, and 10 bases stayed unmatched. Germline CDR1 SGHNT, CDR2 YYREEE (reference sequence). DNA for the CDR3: TGTGCCAGGAATCTCCGGGCGGGAGGGAACACCGGGGAGCTGTTTTTT. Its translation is CARNLRAGGNTGELFF.

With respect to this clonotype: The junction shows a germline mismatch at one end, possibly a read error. The CDR3 DNA reads TGTGCCAGCAGCTCAGCCTTAGCGGGCCTGTACAATGAGCGGTTCTTC. It translates to CASSSALAGLYNERFF. The J gene is TRBJ2-1, the V gene TRBV11-1; TRBD2 agrees at 7 bases. Germline V gene data show CDR1 as SGHAT and CDR2 as FQDESV (reference sequence). CDR3 length equals 16 residues.

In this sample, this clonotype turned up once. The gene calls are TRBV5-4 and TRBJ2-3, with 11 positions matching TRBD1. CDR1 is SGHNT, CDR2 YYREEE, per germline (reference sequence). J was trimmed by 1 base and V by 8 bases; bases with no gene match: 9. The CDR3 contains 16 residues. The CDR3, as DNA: TGTGCCAGTAGACGGACAGGGGGCATGGGCACAGATACGCAGTATTTT. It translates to CASRRTGGMGTDTQYF.

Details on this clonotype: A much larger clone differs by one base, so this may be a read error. CDR3 region: CASSRSALAGVDEQFF. For the CDR3, the DNA is TGTGCCAGCAGTAGGTCTGCTCTAGCGGGAGTGGATGAGCAGTTCTTC. The chain couples TRBV28 to TRBJ2-1; 10 nucleotides agree with TRBD2. Germline CDR1 and CDR2: MDHEN and SYDVKM. CDR3 length: 16 residues. V gave up 5 bases and J gave up 8 bases; unmatched junction bases: 12.

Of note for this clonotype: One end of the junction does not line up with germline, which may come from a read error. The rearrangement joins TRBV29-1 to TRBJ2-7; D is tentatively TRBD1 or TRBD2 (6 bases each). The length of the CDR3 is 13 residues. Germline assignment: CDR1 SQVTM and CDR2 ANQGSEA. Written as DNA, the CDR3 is TGCAGTGTTGATTTGGGGGGCTACTACGAGCAGTACTTC. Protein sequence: CSVDLGGYYEQYF.

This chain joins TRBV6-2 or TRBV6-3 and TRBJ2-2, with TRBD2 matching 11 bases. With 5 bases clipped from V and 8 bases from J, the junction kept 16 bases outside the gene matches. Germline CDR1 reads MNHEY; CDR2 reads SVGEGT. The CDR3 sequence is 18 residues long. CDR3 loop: CASSHHPGLAENTGELFF. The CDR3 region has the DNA TGTGCCAGCAGTCATCACCCGGGACTAGCGGAAAATACAGGGGAGCTGTTTTTT.

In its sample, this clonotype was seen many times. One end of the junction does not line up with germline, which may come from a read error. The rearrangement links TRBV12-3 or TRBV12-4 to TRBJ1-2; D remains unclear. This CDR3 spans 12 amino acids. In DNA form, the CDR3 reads TGTGCCAGCAGCTTAGCGGCCTATGGCTACACCTTC. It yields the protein CASSLAAYGYTF.

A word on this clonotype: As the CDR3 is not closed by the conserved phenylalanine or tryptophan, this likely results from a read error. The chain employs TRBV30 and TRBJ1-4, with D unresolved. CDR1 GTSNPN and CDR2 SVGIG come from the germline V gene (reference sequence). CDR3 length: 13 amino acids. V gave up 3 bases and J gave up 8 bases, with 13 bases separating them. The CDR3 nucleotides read TGTGCCTGGAGGTCCGGAGGCCGCGAAAAACTGTTTGTT. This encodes CAWRSGGREKLFV.

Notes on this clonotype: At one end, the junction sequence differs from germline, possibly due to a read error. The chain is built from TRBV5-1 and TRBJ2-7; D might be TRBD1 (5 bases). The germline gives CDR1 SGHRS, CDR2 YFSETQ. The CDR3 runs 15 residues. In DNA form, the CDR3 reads TGCGCCACCAGCTTGGAAATGGGGCGCACCTATGAGCAGTACTTC. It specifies CATSLEMGRTYEQYF.

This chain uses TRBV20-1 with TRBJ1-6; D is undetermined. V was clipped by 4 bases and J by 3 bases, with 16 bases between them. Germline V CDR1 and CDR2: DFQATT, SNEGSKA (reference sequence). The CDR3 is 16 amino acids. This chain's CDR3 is CSATLEGSVYNSPLHF. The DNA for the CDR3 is TGCAGTGCTACTTTGGAGGGCTCGGTCTATAATTCACCCCTCCACTTT.

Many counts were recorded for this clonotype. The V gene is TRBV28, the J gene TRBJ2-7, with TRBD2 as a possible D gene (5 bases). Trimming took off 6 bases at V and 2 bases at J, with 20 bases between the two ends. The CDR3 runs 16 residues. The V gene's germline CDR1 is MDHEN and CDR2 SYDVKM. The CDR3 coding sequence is TGTGCCAGCAGGGCAACTTCGGGATCTCCCGCCTACGAGCAGTACTTC. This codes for CASRATSGSPAYEQYF. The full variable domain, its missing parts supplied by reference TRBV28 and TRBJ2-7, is DVKVTQSSRYLVKRTGEKVFLECVQDMDHENMFWYRQDPGLGLRLIYFSYDVKMKEKGDIPEGYSVSREKKERFSLILESASTNQTSMYLCASRATSGSPAYEQYFGPGTRLTVT.

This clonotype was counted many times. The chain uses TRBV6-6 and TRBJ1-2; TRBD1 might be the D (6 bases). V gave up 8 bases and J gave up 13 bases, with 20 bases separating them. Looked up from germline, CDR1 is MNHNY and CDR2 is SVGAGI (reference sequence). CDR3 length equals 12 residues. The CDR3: CASEGGGTVRTF. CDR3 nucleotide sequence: TGTGCCAGCGAGGGGGGTGGAACTGTCCGCACCTTC.

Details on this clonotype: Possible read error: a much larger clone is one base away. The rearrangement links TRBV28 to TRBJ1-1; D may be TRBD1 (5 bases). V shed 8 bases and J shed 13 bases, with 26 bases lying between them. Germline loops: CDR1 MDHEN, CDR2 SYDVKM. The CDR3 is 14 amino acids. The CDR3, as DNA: TGTGCCAGCCTCCCGGGGGGTATGGGCCTGTTGGATTTCTTT. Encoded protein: CASLPGGMGLLDFF.

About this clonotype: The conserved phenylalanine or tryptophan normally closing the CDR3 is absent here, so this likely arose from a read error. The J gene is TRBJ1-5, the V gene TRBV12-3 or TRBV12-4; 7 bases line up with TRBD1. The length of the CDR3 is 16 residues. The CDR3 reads CVSSLSARGVSQPQHV. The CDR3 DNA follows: TGTGTCAGCAGTTTATCGGCCAGGGGGGTTAGTCAGCCACAGCATGTT.

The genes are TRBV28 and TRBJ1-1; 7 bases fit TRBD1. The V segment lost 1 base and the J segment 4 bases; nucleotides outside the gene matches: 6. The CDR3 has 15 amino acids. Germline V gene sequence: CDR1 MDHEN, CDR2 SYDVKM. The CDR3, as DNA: TGTGCCAGCAGTTTATTTCTGACAGGGCCCACTGAAGCTTTCTTT. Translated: CASSLFLTGPTEAFF.